Listed here are 22 T cell receptor beta chains from one sample, sequenced in a study of CD8+ T cells in alopecia areata. Indicated treatment: oral pan-JAK inhibitor, 5-10 mg twice daily. After isolation, RNA underwent reverse transcription to generate cDNA as the sequencing template. The method was immunoSEQ multiplex PCR; TCRdb's version includes in-frame clones alone and lacks a portion of them. Of some 200,000 clones in the sample, 55% to 70% were seen once. The specimen comprised CD4+ T cells sorted from blood, sampled at week 4, from a patient treated with tofacitinib. Receptors were obtained from a human donor with alopecia areata.

The V gene is TRBV5-4, the J gene TRBJ2-1; D unresolved. The CDR3 length is 13 residues. Germline CDR1 and CDR2: SGHNT and YYREEE (reference sequence). Trimming removed 3 bases from V and 6 bases from J, with 10 bases in between. In nucleotides, the CDR3 is TGTGCCAGCAGCTCCAAGGGTGTCAATGAGCAGTTCTTC. As protein: CASSSKGVNEQFF.

The J gene is TRBJ1-1, the V gene TRBV15; D possibly corresponds to TRBD1 (5 bases). CDR1 is LNHNV, CDR2 YYDKDF, per germline (reference sequence). The CDR3 runs 15 residues. V was pared by 0 bases and J by 4 bases, with 12 bases between. The CDR3 coding sequence is TGTGCCACCAGCAGAGATCTTGGCGGGGGCACTGAAGCTTTCTTT. Translated, it gives CATSRDLGGGTEAFF.

The chain employs TRBV30 and TRBJ2-3, with 7 bases fitting TRBD1. The CDR3 totals 15 residues. The junction had 6 bases not matched to a gene; V was cut back by 2 bases and J by 1 base. Germline CDR1 reads GTSNPN; CDR2 reads SVGIG (reference sequence). DNA for the CDR3: TGTGCCTGGAGTCACAGGGGTCCTCGCACAGATACGCAGTATTTT. This encodes CAWSHRGPRTDTQYF.

The chain links TRBV11-2 to TRBJ2-3; the D is unclear. Germline V CDR1 and CDR2: SGHAT, FQNNGV. With 6 bases removed from V and 6 bases from J, the gap between germline ends came to 4 bases. This CDR3 comprises 10 residues. This CDR3 is CASRSDTQYF. As DNA, the CDR3 is TGTGCCAGCAGGTCCGATACGCAGTATTTT.

A note on this clone: Additional DNA sequences in this sample encode the identical CDR3. V is TRBV6-5 and J is TRBJ2-5; TRBD1 matches at 10 bases. Trimming took 6 bases from V and 2 from J; bases not matched to a gene: 3. CDR3 size: 14 residues. Per germline, CDR1 MNHEY and CDR2 SVGAGI. The DNA for the CDR3 is TGTGCCAGCAGCAGGACAGGGGGGCAAGAGACCCAGTACTTC. Translating gives CASSRTGGQETQYF.

The chain employs TRBV7-2 and TRBJ2-7; no clear D. Trimming pared 1 base from V and 4 bases from J, leaving 8 bases between. The CDR3 has 13 amino acids. From germline, CDR1 is SGHTA and CDR2 FQGNSA. The DNA for the CDR3 is TGTGCCAGCAGCTTAGGGACCGAATACGAGCAGTACTTC. It codes for CASSLGTEYEQYF. The whole variable domain, filled in from reference TRBV7-2 and TRBJ2-7, reads GAGVSQSPSNKVTEKGKDVELRCDPISGHTALYWYRQSLGQGLEFLIYFQGNSAPDKSGLPSDRFSAERTGGSVSTLTIQRTQQEDSAVYLCASSLGTEYEQYFGPGTRLTVT.

The gene calls are TRBV30 and TRBJ1-5; D is uncertain. V lost 1 base and J 3 bases, leaving 4 bases between the germline ends. Per the germline V gene, CDR1 is GTSNPN and CDR2 is SVGIG (reference sequence). The CDR3 has 12 amino acids. CDR3 sequence reads: CAWSAYNQPQHF. The CDR3 DNA is TGTGCCTGGAGTGCCTACAATCAGCCCCAGCATTTT.

V is TRBV29-1 and J is TRBJ1-1; no firm D call. V shed 7 bases and J shed 3 bases, with 15 bases lying between them. The CDR3 covers 13 residues. Germline values: CDR1 SQVTM, CDR2 ANQGSEA. In DNA form, the CDR3 reads TGCAGCGGTAGTATTACAGAGGACACTGAAGCTTTCTTT. Its protein is CSGSITEDTEAFF.

J is TRBJ2-7 and V is TRBV9; D is possibly TRBD2 (5 bases). Germline V gene data show CDR1 as SGDLS and CDR2 as YYNGEE. The CDR3 is made up of 14 amino acids. Trimming cost V 3 bases and J 0 bases, with 10 bases left between them. CDR3 amino acids: CASSAGLLSYEQYF. In DNA, the CDR3 is TGTGCCAGCAGCGCCGGACTCCTCTCCTACGAGCAGTACTTC.

This clone was seen a few times. This chain joins TRBV11-2 and TRBJ1-6; D not certain. The germline gives CDR1 SGHAT, CDR2 FQNNGV. The CDR3 loop spans 13 amino acids. The V gene lost 5 bases and the J gene lost 9 bases, with 11 bases spanning the gap. Here the CDR3 reads CASSPEGGSPLHF. The CDR3 DNA reads as TGTGCCAGCAGCCCCGAGGGCGGTTCACCCCTCCACTTT. Full variable domain (missing parts from reference TRBV11-2 and TRBJ1-6): EAGVAQSPRYKIIEKRQSVAFWCNPISGHATLYWYQQILGQGPKLLIQFQNNGVVDDSQLPKDRFSAERLKGVDSTLKIQPAKLEDSAVYLCASSPEGGSPLHFGNGTRLTVT.

A few counts support this clone. The chain carries TRBV30 and TRBJ2-4; 11 nucleotides agree with TRBD2. The V and J ends lost 5 bases and 8 bases, in that order; junction bases with no gene match: 11. Germline-derived CDR1 and CDR2 are GTSNPN and SVGIG (reference sequence). CDR3 length equals 15 residues. The CDR3 DNA sequence: TGTGCCTGGGGGGAGACCGGGACTAGCGGCCACATTCAGTACTTC. It codes for CAWGETGTSGHIQYF.

Only a few counts were recorded for this clone. V gene TRBV9 combines with J gene TRBJ2-2, with 7 bases aligning to TRBD2. V lost 0 bases to trimming and J lost 0 bases; unmatched junction nucleotides: 11. From germline, CDR1 is SGDLS and CDR2 YYNGEE. This CDR3 comprises 19 residues. The CDR3 here is CASSVATRTRAPNTGELFF. CDR3 nucleotides: TGTGCCAGCAGCGTAGCTACTAGGACTAGGGCCCCGAACACCGGGGAGCTGTTTTTT.

In this sample, this clone turned up a few times. The chain employs TRBV7-9 and TRBJ1-5, with unresolved D. The germline CDR1 and CDR2 sequences are SEHNR and FQNEAQ (reference sequence). This CDR3 is 14 amino acids long. Trimming stripped 5 bases from V and 0 bases from J, with 8 bases between. CDR3 bases: TGTGCCAGCAGCCACAGTGATAGCAATCAGCCCCAGCATTTT. Translating it yields CASSHSDSNQPQHF.

The rearrangement uses TRBV28 and TRBJ1-2, with 11 bases that match TRBD1. Germline CDR1 MDHEN, CDR2 SYDVKM. Trimming cost V 5 bases and J 4 bases; bases outside gene matches: 6. This CDR3 comprises 15 residues. For the CDR3, the DNA is TGTGCCAGCAGTGCGGACAGGGGGCGGATCTATGGCTACACCTTC. Translated, it gives CASSADRGRIYGYTF.

This clone was seen more than once but under ten times. The rearrangement uses TRBV7-9 and TRBJ1-1; D unclear. This CDR3 has 11 residues. Per the germline V gene, CDR1 is SEHNR and CDR2 is FQNEAQ (reference sequence). V lost 5 bases to trimming and J lost 3 bases, with 4 bases between them. CDR3 loop: CASSPHTEAFF. The DNA of the CDR3 is TGTGCCAGCAGCCCTCACACTGAAGCTTTCTTT.

V gene TRBV4-1 combines with J gene TRBJ1-6; D is possibly TRBD1 (5 bases). Germline V gene sequence: CDR1 MGHRA, CDR2 YSYEKL. CDR3 length: 16 residues. The V gene lost 4 bases and the J gene lost 9 bases, with 19 bases spanning the gap. CDR3 residues: CASSPSWRGRSSPLHF. The CDR3 region has the DNA TGCGCCAGCAGCCCTTCATGGAGGGGTCGGAGTTCACCCCTCCACTTT.

Written as DNA, the CDR3 is TGCAGCGTCGCAGGGACAGGGAGTCTATACGAGCAGTACTTC. As protein: CSVAGTGSLYEQYF. The chain has TRBV29-1 and TRBJ2-7; 9 bases agree with TRBD1. Germline CDR1 and CDR2: SQVTM and ANQGSEA. This CDR3 has 14 residues. Trimming removed 6 bases from V and 4 bases from J; junction bases left unmatched: 10.

V gene TRBV27 combines with J gene TRBJ2-7, with D perhaps given as TRBD1 or TRBD2 (5 bases each). The CDR3 covers 13 residues. Germline assignment: CDR1 MNHEY and CDR2 SMNVEV (reference sequence). The germline V and J ends were trimmed by 8 bases and 7 bases, with 18 bases remaining between them. This chain's CDR3 is CASAGTVDKEQYF. CDR3 bases: TGTGCCAGCGCCGGGACCGTGGATAAGGAGCAGTACTTC.

This clone was counted between two and nine times. The chain employs TRBV2 and TRBJ2-3; 10 nucleotides match TRBD2. Trimming took 3 bases from V and 4 from J; bases not matched to a gene: 1. CDR1 and CDR2 (germline): SNHLY, FYNNEI. The CDR3 length is 14 residues. CDR3 in DNA: TGTGCCAGCAGTGATCTAGCGGGAGCAGATACGCAGTATTTT. Protein: CASSDLAGADTQYF.

J is TRBJ2-6 and V is TRBV4-2; D not resolved. The length of the CDR3 is 17 residues. V was shortened by 1 base and J by 0 bases, with 10 bases between the two germline ends. CDR1 is LGHNA and CDR2 is YNFKEQ in the germline V gene. CDR3 in DNA: TGTGCCAGCAGCCAAGCCTGGGCAATCTCTGGGGCCAACGTCCTGACTTTC. It yields the protein CASSQAWAISGANVLTF.

V is TRBV5-6 and J is TRBJ2-1, with D tentatively TRBD2 (6 bases). This CDR3 is built from 14 residues. Between the trimmed V and J ends, which lost 4 bases and 5 bases, there was a span of 13 bases. The V gene's germline CDR1 is SGHDT and CDR2 YYEEEE. The CDR3 region is CASSTVRGNNEQFF. Written as DNA, the CDR3 is TGTGCCAGCAGCACGGTACGGGGGAACAATGAGCAGTTCTTC.

The genes are TRBV5-1 and TRBJ2-6; D gene unclear. Trimming removed 0 bases at V and 0 bases at J, with 7 bases between. The CDR3 sequence is 16 residues long. Germline assignment: CDR1 SGHRS and CDR2 YFSETQ. This chain's CDR3 is CASSLAVGSGANVLTF. The DNA for the CDR3 is TGCGCCAGCAGCTTGGCGGTTGGCTCTGGGGCCAACGTCCTGACTTTC.